What follows are 12 T cell receptor beta chains derived from one specimen sequenced in a study of blood T cell repertoires in COVID-19. Assay used: immunoSEQ multiplex PCR; TCRdb lists only in-frame clones, some missing. The sample lists around 200,000 clones, more than 75% occurring once. Sequenced: peripheral blood. These TCRs come from a man at least 80 years old with acute or convalescent COVID-19.

The CDR3 DNA is TGTGCCAGCTCACCCAGCGGGGGAAGGTACACTGAAGCTTTCTTT. This sequence encodes CASSPSGGRYTEAFF. The chain employs TRBV18 and TRBJ1-1; D is perhaps TRBD1 (5 bases). With 3 bases removed from V and 3 bases from J, the gap between germline ends came to 14 bases. The CDR3 is 15 residues long. The germline V gene has CDR1 KGHSH and CDR2 LQKENI. The full variable domain, its missing parts supplied by reference TRBV18 and TRBJ1-1, is NAGVMQNPRHLVRRRGQEARLRCSPMKGHSHVYWYRQLPEEGLKFMVYLQKENIIDESGMPKERFSAEFPKEGPSILRIQQVVRGDSAAYFCASSPSGGRYTEAFFGQGTRLTVV.

The chain joins TRBV27 to TRBJ1-4, with 12 bases that match TRBD1. Germline V lookup: CDR1 MNHEY, CDR2 SMNVEV (reference sequence). V lost 5 bases, J lost 7 bases, and 5 bases stayed unmatched. The CDR3 consists of 15 residues. CDR3 residues: CASSNRDRGREKLFF. The CDR3 coding sequence is TGTGCCAGCAGTAACCGGGACAGGGGGCGTGAAAAACTGTTTTTT.

The chain couples TRBV3-1 (or the pseudogene TRBV3-2) to TRBJ2-1; 11 bases are a match to TRBD2. The CDR3 is 16 amino acids. With V trimmed by 1 base and J by 3 bases, 2 bases remained unmatched. Germline V gene lookup returns CDR1 LGHDT and CDR2 YNNKEL (reference sequence). CDR3: CASSQGGTSGYNEQFF. DNA for the CDR3: TGTGCCAGCAGCCAAGGCGGGACTAGCGGCTACAATGAGCAGTTCTTC.

This chain joins TRBV18 and TRBJ2-3, with a weak D call TRBD1 (6 bases). This CDR3 is 15 amino acids long. CDR1 is KGHSH, CDR2 LQKENI, per germline. Trimming took off 3 bases at V and 2 bases at J, with 12 bases between the two ends. The CDR3 DNA sequence: TGTGCCAGCTCACCCCAGGGGCGGGCCACAGATACGCAGTATTTT. Its protein product is CASSPQGRATDTQYF.

The sample holds a few counts of this clone. The CDR3 reads CASSIHGGSTYEQYF. CDR3 DNA sequence: TGTGCCAGTAGTATCCACGGGGGTAGTACCTACGAGCAGTACTTC. J is TRBJ2-7 and V is TRBV19; D is possibly TRBD2 (6 bases). Per germline, CDR1 LNHDA and CDR2 SQIVND (reference sequence). V lost 3 bases and J 2 bases, leaving 14 bases between the germline ends. This CDR3 comprises 15 residues.

The rearrangement joins TRBV18 to TRBJ1-6, with D unresolved. V was cut by 3 bases and J by 11 bases, with 8 bases left in between. Germline CDR1 KGHSH, CDR2 LQKENI. The CDR3 runs 12 residues. CDR3 amino acids: CASSPGVPPLHF. For the CDR3, the DNA is TGTGCCAGCTCACCGGGCGTCCCACCCCTCCACTTT.

The chain carries TRBV7-9 and TRBJ1-5, with D tentatively TRBD1 (6 bases). Trimming removed 5 bases from V and 7 bases from J, with 12 bases in between. Looked up from germline, CDR1 is SEHNR and CDR2 is FQNEAQ (reference sequence). This CDR3 is built from 13 residues. CDR3 DNA sequence: TGTGCCAGCAGCAGACAGGAGTTACAGCCCCAGCATTTT. It is translated as CASSRQELQPQHF.

The V call is TRBV6-5, the J call TRBJ2-5; no definite D call. V lost 5 bases and J lost 4, with 11 bases in between. Looked up from germline, CDR1 is MNHEY and CDR2 is SVGAGI. CDR3 size: 13 residues. The CDR3 region is CASSRDIGETQYF. CDR3 coding DNA: TGTGCCAGCAGTCGCGACATAGGAGAGACCCAGTACTTC.

The rearrangement uses TRBV10-3 and TRBJ2-2; no clear D. V lost 10 bases and J 1 base, leaving 10 bases between the germline ends. The CDR3 contains 13 residues. From germline, CDR1 is ENHRY and CDR2 SYGVKD. Here the CDR3 DNA reads TGTGCCACTCAGTCCAGGAACACCGGGGAGCTGTTTTTT. This translates into CATQSRNTGELFF.

The V gene is TRBV24-1, the J gene TRBJ2-1, with 8 bases fitting TRBD2. The CDR3 length is 15 residues. Germline V lookup: CDR1 KGHDR, CDR2 SFDVKD. V shed 2 bases and J 9 bases; nucleotides not matched to a gene: 8. CDR3 bases: TGTGCCACCAGTGATTCCGGGACTAGGGTGCTTGAGCAGTTCTTC. Protein: CATSDSGTRVLEQFF.

The chain has TRBV7-2 and TRBJ2-3; 9 positions agree with TRBD2. The CDR3 is made up of 16 amino acids. Germline V gene sequence: CDR1 SGHTA, CDR2 FQGNSA. V dropped 2 bases and J dropped 0; count of bases not matched to a gene: 3. CDR3 in amino acids: CASSLLAGTSTDTQYF. The DNA for the CDR3 is TGTGCCAGCAGCTTACTAGCGGGGACTAGCACAGATACGCAGTATTTT.

This sequence joins TRBV30 and TRBJ1-1, with D possibly TRBD1 on 6 matching bases. The length of the CDR3 is 13 residues. Trimming left V 5 bases short and J 5 bases short, with 15 bases between. Germline lookup yields CDR1 GTSNPN and CDR2 SVGIG (reference sequence). CDR3 in DNA: TGTGCCTGGCACAGGGTTTTTAATACTGAAGCTTTCTTT. Residues: CAWHRVFNTEAFF.